The 22 T cell receptor beta chains presented below share a single source sample, sequenced in a study of vaccination and CD4 T cells after COVID-19. Treatment denoted: approximately 9-day PBMC culture with coronavirus spike peptide pools or control peptides (ViraFEST assay). CD4+ T cells that came from the unexposed donor were collected before the COVID-19 pandemic (2011-2018). Cultured CD4+ T cells had their DNA profiled by the Oncomine TCR Beta short-read assay. Each CDR3 protein gets one entry after TCRdb re-called the PCR reads with MiXCR. The data show fewer than 7,000 distinct CDR3 sequences, 40% to 45% seen once. No antigen has been identified for these receptors. The source material was CD4+ T cells from blood, cultured in vitro. The receptors here all came from a human donor in good health.

The V gene is TRBV6-5, the J gene TRBJ1-6, with D perhaps matching TRBD1 (5 bases). V was clipped by 4 bases and J by 7 bases, with 14 bases between them. Germline CDR1 and CDR2: MNHEY and SVGAGI. The CDR3 contains 15 residues. The DNA for the CDR3 is TGTGCCAGCAGTTTTCCTCAGGGAAACAATTCACCCCTCCACTTT. It specifies CASSFPQGNNSPLHF.

The V call is TRBV5-1, the J call TRBJ2-6; tentatively, D is TRBD1 (6 bases). The germline V and J ends were trimmed by 4 bases and 3 bases, with 14 bases remaining between them. Germline-derived CDR1 and CDR2 are SGHRS and YFSETQ. This CDR3 is built from 16 residues. The CDR3 DNA reads TGCGCCAGCAGCCGTTTCCCAGGGGATGGGGCCAACGTCCTGACTTTC. Protein: CASSRFPGDGANVLTF. The full variable domain, in which reference TRBV5-1 and TRBJ2-6 provide the parts outside the CDR3, is KAGVTQTPRYLIKTRGQQVTLSCSPISGHRSVSWYQQTPGQGLQFLFEYFSETQRNKGNFPGRFSGRQFSNSRSEMNVSTLELGDSALYLCASSRFPGDGANVLTFGAGSRLTVL.

V gene TRBV20-1 combines with J gene TRBJ1-2; 9 nucleotides align to TRBD1. Germline values: CDR1 DFQATT, CDR2 SNEGSKA (reference sequence). This CDR3 comprises 13 residues. Unmatched junction bases numbered 6, after V lost 8 bases and J lost 2 bases. Here the CDR3 DNA reads TGCAGTTTTTCGACAGGGGGGAACTATGGCTACACCTTC. This encodes CSFSTGGNYGYTF.

The chain has TRBV30 and TRBJ1-2; TRBD1 aligns across 8 bases. There are 14 residues in the CDR3. Germline CDR1 reads GTSNPN; CDR2 reads SVGIG (reference sequence). J lost 3 bases, V lost 6 bases, and 9 bases had no gene match. CDR3 sequence: CACGRDRKDYGYTF. The CDR3 DNA follows: TGTGCCTGCGGCCGGGACAGGAAAGACTATGGCTACACCTTC.

The chain uses TRBV6-1 and TRBJ1-5, with 10 positions matching TRBD1. Looked up from germline, CDR1 is MNHNS and CDR2 is SASEGT. The CDR3 covers 15 residues. With V trimmed by 7 bases and J by 4 bases, 7 bases remained unmatched. CDR3 residues: CASNMGQGKNQPQHF. The CDR3 DNA reads as TGTGCCAGCAATATGGGACAGGGGAAAAATCAGCCCCAGCATTTT.

This clonotype was seen only a few times. V and J are TRBV6-1 and TRBJ1-6, with TRBD1 as a possible D gene (6 bases). Trimming took off 5 bases at V and 10 bases at J, with 21 bases between the two ends. CDR3 size: 16 residues. Germline CDR1 MNHNS, CDR2 SASEGT. The CDR3 DNA sequence: TGTGCCAGCAGTAGGGGGATGGGAGAACGGGGGTCACCCCTCCACTTT. Protein sequence: CASSRGMGERGSPLHF.

V usage is TRBV20-1 and J usage is TRBJ1-5; unclear D gene. Trimming removed 1 base at V and 8 bases at J, with 12 bases between. The CDR3 consists of 13 residues. Looked up from germline, CDR1 is DFQATT and CDR2 is SNEGSKA (reference sequence). In DNA form, the CDR3 reads TGCAGTGCTAGAGTGGAGGGTGTGAAGCCCCAGCATTTT. Amino acid sequence: CSARVEGVKPQHF.

In this sample, this clonotype turned up once. J is TRBJ1-2 and V is TRBV29-1; D uncertain. CDR3 length equals 10 residues. Trimming pared 5 bases from V and 4 bases from J, leaving 5 bases between. Germline lookup yields CDR1 SQVTM and CDR2 ANQGSEA. CDR3 in DNA: TGCAGCGTTCAATCCTATGGCTACACCTTC. This codes for CSVQSYGYTF.

This clonotype was seen a handful of times. CDR3 amino acids: CSARVEGPLHF. The DNA for the CDR3 is TGCAGTGCTAGAGTCGAGGGACCGCTCCACTTT. The chain carries TRBV20-1 and TRBJ1-6, with D tentatively TRBD1 (5 bases). CDR1 and CDR2 from the germline V gene are DFQATT and SNEGSKA (reference sequence). V shed 1 base and J shed 16 bases, with 11 bases lying between them. The CDR3 extends over 11 amino acids.

This clonotype was seen more than once but under ten times. The rearrangement links TRBV20-1 to TRBJ2-5; 8 positions match TRBD2. V lost 0 bases to trimming and J lost 3 bases; unmatched junction nucleotides: 3. CDR3 size: 14 residues. The V gene's germline CDR1 is DFQATT and CDR2 SNEGSKA (reference sequence). The CDR3 coding sequence is TGCAGTGCTAGAGACGGGGGGGCCGAAGAGACCCAGTACTTC. Its translation: CSARDGGAEETQYF.

This clonotype was recorded a few times. The chain recombines TRBV6-1 with TRBJ2-7; 10 bases align to TRBD2. From germline, CDR1 is MNHNS and CDR2 SASEGT. The junction had 6 bases not matched to a gene; V was cut back by 1 base and J by 6 bases. The CDR3 consists of 15 residues. The CDR3 bases are TGTGCCAGCAGTGAAGAGCGGGGGGGTGCCTCCGAGCAGTACTTC. Translating gives CASSEERGGASEQYF.

The chain combines TRBV7-6 with TRBJ1-1, with TRBD1 matching over 12 bases. The CDR3 runs to 15 residues. J lost 5 bases, V lost 5 bases, and 6 bases had no gene match. From germline, CDR1 is SGHVS and CDR2 FNYEAQ. The CDR3 is CASSLSGQGATEAFF. The CDR3 nucleotides are TGTGCCAGCAGCCTATCGGGACAGGGGGCGACTGAAGCTTTCTTT.

This clonotype is medium-sized within its sample. The chain uses TRBV6-1 and TRBJ1-2; D might be TRBD1 (5 bases). Per the germline V gene, CDR1 is MNHNS and CDR2 is SASEGT. This CDR3 is 13 amino acids long. The V end lost 3 bases, the J end lost 6 bases, and 11 bases lay between the germline ends. CDR3 bases: TGTGCCAGCAGTGACAGGGCGGTTAATGGCTACACCTTC. Its translation is CASSDRAVNGYTF.

The chain has TRBV27 and TRBJ1-5; no firm D call. The CDR3 sequence is 14 residues long. V was trimmed by 3 bases and J by 2 bases, leaving 8 bases between them. Germline V gene lookup returns CDR1 MNHEY and CDR2 SMNVEV (reference sequence). The CDR3 coding sequence is TGTGCCAGCAGTTTTTTCGGGGGCAATCAGCCCCAGCATTTT. It specifies CASSFFGGNQPQHF.

V usage is TRBV6-4 and J usage is TRBJ1-1; perhaps TRBD1 as D (5 bases). The V end was cut by 4 bases, the J end by 1 base, with 10 bases between. From germline, CDR1 is MRHNA and CDR2 SNTAGT. This CDR3 comprises 14 residues. The chain's CDR3 is CASSAGGANTEAFF. CDR3 coding DNA: TGTGCCAGCAGTGCGGGCGGGGCGAACACTGAAGCTTTCTTT.

The genes are TRBV7-8 and TRBJ2-5, with D perhaps being TRBD1 or TRBD2 (5 bases each). V was cut by 6 bases and J by 5 bases, with 13 bases left in between. This CDR3 has 13 residues. The germline V gene encodes CDR1 SGHVS and CDR2 FQNEAQ. In DNA, the CDR3 is TGTGCCAGCAGACTAGGGGTGGGGGAGACCCAGTACTTC. Translation: CASRLGVGETQYF.

This clonotype was seen only a few times. V is TRBV24-1 and J is TRBJ2-3; D is undetermined. V lost 9 bases, J lost 2 bases, and 11 bases lay in between. This CDR3 contains 13 residues. CDR1 is KGHDR and CDR2 is SFDVKD in the germline V gene. Here the CDR3 DNA reads TGTGCCACCTCAGGAACATCCACAGATACGCAGTATTTT. Protein product: CATSGTSTDTQYF.

The rearrangement links TRBV20-1 to TRBJ2-5; 7 bases align to TRBD2. Unmatched junction bases numbered 4, after V lost 7 bases and J lost 5 bases. This CDR3 contains 11 residues. Germline V gene lookup returns CDR1 DFQATT and CDR2 SNEGSKA (reference sequence). The CDR3 is CSVEAGETQYF. CDR3 nucleotide sequence: TGCAGTGTAGAAGCGGGGGAGACCCAGTACTTC.

The chain employs TRBV10-1 and TRBJ1-6, with D tentatively TRBD1 (6 bases). Germline V gene data show CDR1 as WNHNN and CDR2 as SYGVQD (reference sequence). This CDR3 has 13 residues. V lost 6 bases and J lost 7, with 10 bases in between. CDR3: CASSEQGNSPLHF. The CDR3 bases are TGCGCCAGCAGCGAACAGGGAAATTCACCCCTCCACTTT.

This sequence joins TRBV6-5 and TRBJ1-2; a weak D match, TRBD1 (6 bases). The CDR3 totals 14 residues. V lost 0 bases, J lost 4 bases, and 9 bases lay in between. Germline V gene sequence: CDR1 MNHEY, CDR2 SVGAGI. In DNA, the CDR3 is TGTGCCAGCAGTTACTCGAGAGGGGGCTATGGCTACACCTTC. Translating gives CASSYSRGGYGYTF.

The chain combines TRBV25-1 with TRBJ2-3; 9 nucleotides match TRBD2. This CDR3 region has 19 residues. The germline CDR1 and CDR2 sequences are MGHDK and SYGVNS. The trim removed 8 bases at V and 0 bases at J, leaving 18 bases unmatched. CDR3 in DNA: TGTGCCAGCTCCGAGGCCCAGCGGGGGGTTGGTACTAGCACAGATACGCAGTATTTT. Translated: CASSEAQRGVGTSTDTQYF.

The chain links TRBV11-2 to TRBJ2-1, with TRBD2 matching 11 bases. The CDR3 is 15 amino acids. CDR1 and CDR2 (germline): SGHAT, FQNNGV. After removal of 4 bases from V and 5 bases from J, the junction contained 4 bases not matched to a gene. The CDR3 DNA follows: TGTGCCAGCAGCTCACGACTAGCGGGGCACAATGAGCAGTTCTTC. Translating it yields CASSSRLAGHNEQFF. The full variable domain, completed using reference TRBV11-2 and TRBJ2-1, is EAGVAQSPRYKIIEKRQSVAFWCNPISGHATLYWYQQILGQGPKLLIQFQNNGVVDDSQLPKDRFSAERLKGVDSTLKIQPAKLEDSAVYLCASSSRLAGHNEQFFGPGTRLTVL.